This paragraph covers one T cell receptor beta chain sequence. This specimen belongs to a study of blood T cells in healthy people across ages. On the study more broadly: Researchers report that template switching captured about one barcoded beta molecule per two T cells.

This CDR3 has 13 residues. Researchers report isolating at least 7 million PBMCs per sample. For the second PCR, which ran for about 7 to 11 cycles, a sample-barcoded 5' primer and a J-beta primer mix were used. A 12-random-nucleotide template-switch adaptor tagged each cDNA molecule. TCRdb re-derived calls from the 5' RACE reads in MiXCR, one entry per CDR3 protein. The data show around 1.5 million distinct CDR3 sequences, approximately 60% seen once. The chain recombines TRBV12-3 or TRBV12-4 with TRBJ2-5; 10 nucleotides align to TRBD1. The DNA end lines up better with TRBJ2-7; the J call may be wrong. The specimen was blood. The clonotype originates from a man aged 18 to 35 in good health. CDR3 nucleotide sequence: TGTGCCAGCAGAGGACAGGGGGAGAGCGAGCAGTACTTC. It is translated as CASRGQGESEQYF.